The subject of this entry is one T cell receptor beta chain. This specimen belongs to a study of blood T cell repertoires in COVID-19. Germline V gene sequence: CDR1 KGHSH, CDR2 LQKENI. After removal of 5 bases from V and 8 bases from J, the junction contained 3 bases not matched to a gene. This CDR3 is built from 13 residues. TCRdb keeps only in-frame clones here, not all; method: immunoSEQ multiplex PCR. Altogether about 150,000 clones are present, about 84% being singletons, with the ten largest covering approximately 5%. This sequence joins TRBV18 and TRBJ1-2; 12 bases map to TRBD1. The sequence was obtained from a woman aged 45-59 years with acute or convalescent COVID-19. Input material: peripheral blood. CDR3 residues: CASSTGTGGGYTF. The CDR3 DNA follows: TGTGCCAGCTCAACCGGGACAGGGGGCGGCTACACCTTC.